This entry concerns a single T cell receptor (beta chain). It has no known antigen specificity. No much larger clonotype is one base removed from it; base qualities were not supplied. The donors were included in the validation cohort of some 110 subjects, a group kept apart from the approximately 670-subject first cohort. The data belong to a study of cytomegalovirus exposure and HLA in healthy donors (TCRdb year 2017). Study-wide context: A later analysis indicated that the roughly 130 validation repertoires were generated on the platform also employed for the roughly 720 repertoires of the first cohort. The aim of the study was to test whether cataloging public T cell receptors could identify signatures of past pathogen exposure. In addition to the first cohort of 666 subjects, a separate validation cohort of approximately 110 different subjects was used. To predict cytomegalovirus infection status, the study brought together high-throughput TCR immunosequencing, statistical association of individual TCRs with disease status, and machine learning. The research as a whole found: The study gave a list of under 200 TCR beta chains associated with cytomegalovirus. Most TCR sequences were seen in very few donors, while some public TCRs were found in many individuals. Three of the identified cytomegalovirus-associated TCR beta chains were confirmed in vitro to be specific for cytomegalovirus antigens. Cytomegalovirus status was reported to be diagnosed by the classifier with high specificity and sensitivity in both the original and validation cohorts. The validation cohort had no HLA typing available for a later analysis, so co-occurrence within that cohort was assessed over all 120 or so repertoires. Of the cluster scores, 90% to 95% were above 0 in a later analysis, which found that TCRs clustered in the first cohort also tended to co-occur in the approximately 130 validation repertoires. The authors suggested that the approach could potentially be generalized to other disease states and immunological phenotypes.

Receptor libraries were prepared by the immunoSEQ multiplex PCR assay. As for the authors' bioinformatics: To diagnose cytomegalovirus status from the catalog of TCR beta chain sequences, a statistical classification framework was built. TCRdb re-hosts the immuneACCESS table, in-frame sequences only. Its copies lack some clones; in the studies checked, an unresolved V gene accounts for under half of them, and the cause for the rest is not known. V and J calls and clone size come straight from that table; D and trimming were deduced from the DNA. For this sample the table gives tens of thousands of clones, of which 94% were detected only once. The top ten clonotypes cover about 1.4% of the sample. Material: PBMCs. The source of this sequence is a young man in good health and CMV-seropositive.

This receptor carries the CDR3 CASSFGRPTNEKLFF. The nucleotides read TGTGCCAGCAGTTTTGGCAGGCCAACTAATGAAAAACTGTTTTTT. The V gene is TRBV28 and the J gene is TRBJ1-4, with no reliable assignment of the D segment. The CDR3 covers 15 residues, taking in both the cysteine and the phenylalanine. Just CDR3 DNA is preserved here, 45 bases in frame from base 1. The germline V gene sets CDR1 to MDHEN and CDR2 to SYDVKM. Trimming takes 3 bases from V and 0 bases from J, and the germline ends sit 8 bases apart.